This TCR beta chain is from a study of cytomegalovirus exposure and HLA in healthy donors. Study observations and caveats: Most sequenced TCRs were rare (though some public TCRs occurred in many donors). Later work associated 16,951 TCR beta sequences with HLA alleles at 0.05 false discovery rate.

V was shortened by 4 bases and J by 7 bases, with 21 bases between the two germline ends. Per germline, CDR1 SGHNT and CDR2 YYREEE (reference sequence). The CDR3 consists of 15 residues. The PCR contained 60 Vbeta and 13 Jbeta primers. The data were produced by immunoSEQ multiplex PCR, yet TCRdb's version contains in-frame clones alone and is incomplete. The sample holds over 110,000 clones, about four fifths seen once. Concerning this clone itself: What it binds is not known.

The V and J genes are TRBV5-4 and TRBJ2-7, with D possibly matching TRBD1 (6 bases). Material for sequencing was PBMCs. The receptor was isolated from a woman in her forties in good health and CMV-seropositive. The CDR3 bases are TGTGCCAGCAGCACTCCGGACAGCCCCCGGGAAGAGCAGTACTTC. The encoded protein is CASSTPDSPREEQYF.